This entry lists 22 T cell receptor beta chains sequenced from one sample in a study of shared clonotypes between healthy human individuals. TCRdb keeps only in-frame clones here, not all; method: immunoSEQ multiplex PCR. Altogether about 1.1 million clones are present, around three quarters being singletons, with the ten largest covering more than 0.85%. Specimen: memory CD4+ T cells from PBMCs. As to subset: CD45RA-negative fraction. These receptors were taken from a man between 18 and 35 years old in good health. Some clones in this sample may be carry-over from other donors' samples.

This clone was seen repeatedly, ten times or more. This chain uses TRBV27 with TRBJ2-2; 9 bases agree with TRBD2. V lost 6 bases and J lost 2; bases outside the gene matches: 7. The length of the CDR3 is 16 residues. Germline V lookup: CDR1 MNHEY, CDR2 SMNVEV (reference sequence). The CDR3 sequence is CASRNIAGVNTGELFF. CDR3 bases: TGTGCCAGCAGGAACATAGCGGGAGTTAACACCGGGGAGCTGTTTTTT.

CDR3 coding DNA: TGTGCCAGTAGGCAAGGGGACAGATACACTGAAGCTTTCTTT. It encodes CASRQGDRYTEAFF. The V gene is TRBV19, the J gene TRBJ1-1, with 7 nucleotides matching TRBD1. This CDR3 region has 14 residues. After removal of 6 bases from V and 3 bases from J, the junction contained 7 bases not matched to a gene. CDR1 is LNHDA and CDR2 is SQIVND in the germline V gene (reference sequence).

This chain joins TRBV7-2 and TRBJ2-5; 10 nucleotides match TRBD1. This CDR3 comprises 16 residues. Germline values: CDR1 SGHTA, CDR2 FQGNSA. The J segment lost 5 bases and the V segment lost 4 bases, leaving 10 bases of the junction unmatched. The CDR3 protein is CASSSRGTGDGETQYF. The CDR3 DNA sequence: TGTGCCAGCAGCTCACGCGGGACAGGGGATGGGGAGACCCAGTACTTC. Using reference TRBV7-2 and TRBJ2-5 for the parts outside the CDR3, the full variable domain is GAGVSQSPSNKVTEKGKDVELRCDPISGHTALYWYRQSLGQGLEFLIYFQGNSAPDKSGLPSDRFSAERTGGSVSTLTIQRTQQEDSAVYLCASSSRGTGDGETQYFGPGTRLLVL.

This clone was seen only a few times. The chain employs TRBV11-2 and TRBJ1-1, with unresolved D. The V gene's germline CDR1 is SGHAT and CDR2 FQNNGV. V lost 5 bases to trimming and J lost 6 bases, with 16 bases between them. The CDR3 extends over 14 amino acids. In nucleotides, the CDR3 is TGTGCCAGCAGCCAAGAACCGGAGTCGCCTGAAGCTTTCTTT. Residues: CASSQEPESPEAFF.

The chain combines TRBV5-4 with TRBJ1-3; D gene unclear. CDR3 length: 14 residues. Germline CDR1 and CDR2: SGHNT and YYREEE (reference sequence). V shed 6 bases and J shed 2 bases, with 12 bases lying between them. The CDR3 is CASTTSVAGNTIYF. The CDR3 DNA reads TGTGCCAGCACCACCTCTGTGGCTGGAAACACCATATATTTT.

This chain uses TRBV5-1 with TRBJ2-3; D unresolved. Germline V gene lookup returns CDR1 SGHRS and CDR2 YFSETQ. The V gene lost 0 bases and the J gene lost 2 bases, with 10 bases spanning the gap. This CDR3 spans 15 amino acids. The CDR3 reads CASSLAQIFTDTQYF. In nucleotides, the CDR3 is TGCGCCAGCAGCTTGGCACAGATATTCACAGATACGCAGTATTTT. The complete variable domain, with remaining parts taken from reference TRBV5-1 and TRBJ2-3, reads KAGVTQTPRYLIKTRGQQVTLSCSPISGHRSVSWYQQTPGQGLQFLFEYFSETQRNKGNFPGRFSGRQFSNSRSEMNVSTLELGDSALYLCASSLAQIFTDTQYFGPGTRLTVL.

The J gene is TRBJ1-1, the V gene TRBV20-1, with unresolved D. CDR1 is DFQATT and CDR2 is SNEGSKA in the germline V gene (reference sequence). This CDR3 spans 11 amino acids. V dropped 0 bases and J dropped 11 bases, with 10 bases sitting between them. The CDR3 is CSARDLREAFF. The CDR3 coding sequence is TGCAGTGCTAGAGATCTTCGAGAGGCTTTCTTT.

The chain has TRBV28 and TRBJ2-7; no clear D gene. V gave up 5 bases and J gave up 6 bases, with 14 bases separating them. Germline CDR1 and CDR2: MDHEN and SYDVKM. The CDR3 sequence is 13 residues long. The CDR3 here is CASSKYISSEQYF. The CDR3 DNA follows: TGTGCCAGCAGTAAATACATTTCATCCGAGCAGTACTTC. Combining the CDR3 with reference TRBV28 and TRBJ2-7 gives the whole variable domain DVKVTQSSRYLVKRTGEKVFLECVQDMDHENMFWYRQDPGLGLRLIYFSYDVKMKEKGDIPEGYSVSREKKERFSLILESASTNQTSMYLCASSKYISSEQYFGPGTRLTVT.

This clone appeared a single time. V usage is TRBV10-2 and J usage is TRBJ2-1, with 10 nucleotides matching TRBD2. The CDR3 totals 18 residues. Unmatched junction bases numbered 11, after V lost 6 bases and J lost 0 bases. Germline CDR1 is WSHSY and CDR2 is SAAADI. The CDR3 DNA follows: TGCGCCAGCAGCGGACTAGCGGAGGTGGGGACCTCCTACAATGAGCAGTTCTTC. Its translation: CASSGLAEVGTSYNEQFF.

Of note for this clone: A clone one base away is much larger, so this may be a read error. Distinct nucleotide sequences in the sample also encode this CDR3. The rearrangement joins TRBV7-3 to TRBJ2-2; 10 bases match TRBD2. J was trimmed by 4 bases and V by 5 bases; bases with no gene match: 4. The CDR3 spans 15 residues. CDR1 SGHTA and CDR2 FQGTGA come from the germline V gene. CDR3 in amino acids: CASSPLAGATGELFF. CDR3 bases: TGTGCCAGCAGCCCCCTAGCGGGGGCCACCGGGGAGCTGTTTTTT.

The chain joins TRBV7-2 to TRBJ2-1; possible D gene TRBD2, 5 bases. Germline V gene data show CDR1 as SGHTA and CDR2 as FQGNSA. V lost 1 base, J lost 13 bases, and 17 bases lay in between. The CDR3 covers 14 residues. CDR3 sequence (DNA): TGTGCCAGCAGCTTAGTGAAGGGTGATGGACTCCAGTTCTTC. It codes for CASSLVKGDGLQFF.

This chain joins TRBV27 and TRBJ2-7; TRBD2 aligns across 10 bases. V lost 6 bases and J lost 4; bases outside the gene matches: 3. CDR3 length: 13 residues. Germline loops: CDR1 MNHEY, CDR2 SMNVEV (reference sequence). The DNA of the CDR3 is TGTGCCAGCAGATGGACTAGCGGATACGAGCAGTACTTC. Protein sequence: CASRWTSGYEQYF.

The chain employs TRBV27 and TRBJ2-6; D is unclear. Deletions cut 3 bases from V and 0 bases from J, with 6 bases between. CDR3 length: 15 residues. Looked up from germline, CDR1 is MNHEY and CDR2 is SMNVEV (reference sequence). In nucleotides, the CDR3 is TGTGCCAGCAGTTTTTCCCCCTCTGGGGCCAACGTCCTGACTTTC. It translates to CASSFSPSGANVLTF.

This clone was recorded once. The rearrangement uses TRBV5-4 and TRBJ2-7; 7 bases are shared with TRBD1. This CDR3 has 15 residues. After removal of 5 bases from V and 3 bases from J, the junction contained 11 bases not matched to a gene. Germline assignment: CDR1 SGHNT and CDR2 YYREEE (reference sequence). The CDR3 DNA sequence: TGTGCCAGCAGGAGGGCCCGGGACAGCTTCTACGAGCAGTACTTC. Residues: CASRRARDSFYEQYF.

With regard to this clone: A junction end diverges from the germline sequence, so it may reflect a read error. This chain joins TRBV28 and TRBJ1-2; D is unresolved. The CDR3 sequence is 15 residues long. Germline CDR1 is MDHEN and CDR2 is SYDVKM. CDR3 protein: CASTLRPLEAGGYTF. Written as DNA, the CDR3 is TGTGCCAGCACTTTACGCCCATTGGAGGCCGGTGGCTACACCTTC.

The V and J genes are TRBV20-1 and TRBJ2-1; tentative D call: TRBD2 (6 bases). This CDR3 comprises 10 residues. Germline assignment: CDR1 DFQATT and CDR2 SNEGSKA (reference sequence). CDR3 nucleotides: TGCAGACTTAGCGGCAATGAGCAGTTCTTC. Its translation: CRLSGNEQFF.

This sequence joins TRBV30 and TRBJ1-4, with D possibly being TRBD1 (6 bases). Trimming cost V 0 bases and J 8 bases, with 13 bases left between them. CDR1 and CDR2 from the germline V gene are GTSNPN and SVGIG (reference sequence). The CDR3 is 14 residues long. For the CDR3, the DNA is TGTGCCTGGAGTGTAAAGGGGGGTAACGAAAAACTGTTTTTT. This sequence encodes CAWSVKGGNEKLFF.

This clone was counted a few times. The rearrangement links TRBV6-6 to TRBJ1-2; D is unclear. Germline CDR1 MNHNY, CDR2 SVGAGI (reference sequence). This CDR3 has 14 residues. V lost 7 bases to trimming and J lost 8 bases, with 20 bases between them. CDR3 nucleotides: TGTGCCAGCAACAACCAGGCCGGGGTCGGAGGCTACACCTTC. Protein product: CASNNQAGVGGYTF.

The V and J genes are TRBV14 and TRBJ1-2, with D unclear. This CDR3 has 13 residues. With 4 bases removed from V and 2 bases from J, the gap between germline ends came to 8 bases. Germline V lookup: CDR1 SGHDN, CDR2 FVKESK. This chain's CDR3 is CASSLYRNYGYTF. CDR3 nucleotides: TGTGCCAGCAGCCTATACAGAAACTATGGCTACACCTTC.

This clone has a count of ten or more. This sequence joins TRBV7-2 and TRBJ2-7, with 7 bases matching TRBD1. The CDR3 extends over 17 amino acids. J gave up 0 bases and V 0 bases, and 8 bases lay outside the gene matches. Germline V CDR1 and CDR2: SGHTA, FQGNSA. Here the CDR3 DNA reads TGTGCCAGCAGCTTAGCAGGGACAGCCAGTAGCTCCTACGAGCAGTACTTC. Amino acid sequence: CASSLAGTASSSYEQYF.

A note on this clone: Other DNA variants within this sample encode the same CDR3. V and J are TRBV28 and TRBJ1-1, with D unclear. The CDR3 runs 13 residues. V was trimmed by 5 bases and J by 5 bases, leaving 12 bases between them. CDR1 MDHEN and CDR2 SYDVKM come from the germline V gene. This CDR3 is CASSPLRLTEAFF. CDR3 in DNA: TGTGCCAGCAGTCCGCTACGGTTGACTGAAGCTTTCTTT.

V gene TRBV11-2 combines with J gene TRBJ2-7, with 9 positions matching TRBD1. In germline, CDR1 is SGHAT, CDR2 FQNNGV. CDR3 size: 16 residues. With 5 bases clipped from V and 3 bases from J, the junction kept 11 bases outside the gene matches. The CDR3 sequence: CASSKGGGQGRYEQYF. DNA of the CDR3: TGTGCCAGCAGCAAGGGCGGGGGACAGGGTCGCTACGAGCAGTACTTC.